The text below deals with one TCR beta chain. The antigen it recognizes is unknown. The input lacks base qualities; no much larger clone sits a single base away. Trimming leaves V shorter by 1 base and J shorter by 4 bases, with the junction holding 1 base beyond the gene matches. According to the germline V gene, CDR1 reads KGHSH and CDR2 reads LQKENI. The CDR3 goes from the cysteine to the phenylalanine over 16 residues. The read is trimmed to its CDR3 DNA, 48 bases read in frame from base 1. The sample's time point, from its label and the paper: baseline before first vaccination. Samples from vaccinated people were obtained from the UK trials COV001 and COV002, which included a single-blind randomized controlled phase 2/3 trial of AZD1222 (ChAdOx1 nCoV-19) in healthy adults. Trial participant PBMC samples were collected at day 0 and day 28 after the second dose for TCRbeta chain sequencing. The CDR3 regions of human TCRbeta chains were analyzed by immunosequencing. Under the source paper's analysis protocol: TCRs in the repertoires were compared against a reference library of SARS-CoV-2-specific TCRs that had been generated with the MIRA antigen-specificity platform. Breadth was defined as the fraction of unique TCRs that were SARS-CoV-2-associated, and depth was defined as the fraction of total T cells that were SARS-CoV-2-associated. Using the MIRA data, every spike-specific TCR was mapped to the spike region that the TCR reacted to and assigned to either a CD4 or a CD8 class. Log10-transformed breadth and depth values were compared by one-way ANOVA with Sidak's multiple comparisons tests. Imported from immuneACCESS, the table was reduced by TCRdb to in-frame sequences with V and J called. These copies leave out some clones; in studies compared against another copy, an unresolved V gene accounts for under half, and the cause of the remainder is not known. V and J calls plus clone size are reproduced from that table; the DNA served to infer D and trimming. The sample table lists around 99,000 clones, about nine tenths of them with a count of one. The ten largest clones represent 7.5% of the sample.

This sample is part of a study of T cell responses to AZD1222 COVID-19 vaccine (dated by TCRdb to the early 2020s). Background on the whole study: AZD1222 recipients with second doses at about 4 weeks or about 12 weeks were pooled, because spike-specific TCR depth and breadth did not differ between schedules. Trial participants were enrolled into age subgroups of 18-55, 56-69 and 70-plus years, which contained about 160, 30 and 59 TCR-sequenced participants, respectively. TCR sequencing covered more than 230 trial participants: 200 to 220 given two doses of AZD1222 and about 26 given two doses of MenACWY control vaccine.

The full study reports these points: Because no day 14 peak-response samples were available, the repertoires could be characterized only after the peak T cell response. Nearly half of unique spike-specific TCRs reportedly recognized epitopes outside regions mutated in the B.1.351 and B.1.1.7 variants. Most participants were white British and females outnumbered males, and the authors suggested that clonal diversity may have been underestimated. Conclusions about previously exposed vaccinees are limited, since just a handful of AZD1222 recipients were seropositive for SARS-CoV-2 at baseline. The vaccine-associated CD4 TCRs covered the entire spike protein, and the dominant responses fell in regions 160-218 and 743-854. In the small 56-69-year group, the increase in depth fell short of significance, most likely because of low power. After two AZD1222 doses, both the breadth and the depth of spike-specific TCRs were significantly higher than at day 0 and than in MenACWY recipients.

This sample comprised peripheral blood, obtained on day 0 of AZD1222 vaccination. The sequence was collected from an adult in good health. The chain employs TRBV18 and TRBJ2-5, and TRBD2 matches 15 of the central bases. The CDR3 reads as follows: CASSPQGLAGGETQYF. Read as DNA, the sequence is TGTGCCAGCTCACCACAGGGACTAGCGGGGGGAGAGACCCAGTACTTC.